Listed here are 9 T cell receptor beta chains from one sample, sequenced in a study of blood T cell repertoires in COVID-19. The table came from immunoSEQ multiplex PCR; TCRdb's copy has only in-frame clones and leaves some out. Here the sample spans about 130,000 clones, about four fifths being singletons. Sequencing was carried out using peripheral blood. These receptor sequences come from a human donor in a cohort sampled during active COVID-19.

The chain couples TRBV10-2 to TRBJ2-1; D perhaps matches TRBD1 (6 bases). CDR3 length: 15 amino acids. Trimming pared 6 bases from V and 3 bases from J, leaving 15 bases between. Per germline, CDR1 WSHSY and CDR2 SAAADI. The DNA for the CDR3 is TGCGCCAGCAGAACAACAGGGTCGCTCTACAATGAGCAGTTCTTC. This encodes CASRTTGSLYNEQFF.

The chain recombines TRBV28 with TRBJ1-5, with 11 bases aligning to TRBD1. Germline-derived CDR1 and CDR2 are MDHEN and SYDVKM. Trimming removed 5 bases from V and 1 base from J; junction bases left unmatched: 4. There are 16 residues in the CDR3. The DNA for the CDR3 is TGTGCCAGCAGTCTAGGGACAGGGGGGAGCAATCAGCCCCAGCATTTT. Amino acids: CASSLGTGGSNQPQHF.

To note about this clone: The identical CDR3 is also encoded by other nucleotide sequences in the sample. The V gene is TRBV9, the J gene TRBJ1-3; D is uncertain. Trimming shortened V by 5 bases and J by 0 bases, and 3 bases separated the two germline ends. CDR3 length: 12 amino acids. The germline V gene has CDR1 SGDLS and CDR2 YYNGEE. In DNA form, the CDR3 reads TGTGCCAGCAGTCGCTCTGGAAACACCATATATTTT. Translating gives CASSRSGNTIYF.

V and J are TRBV9 and TRBJ2-7; a possible D gene is TRBD2 (6 bases). CDR1 and CDR2 (germline): SGDLS, YYNGEE. CDR3 length: 15 residues. V shed 0 bases and J shed 0 bases, with 10 bases lying between them. CDR3 nucleotide sequence: TGTGCCAGCAGCGTAGCTGGCGGGGACTCCTACGAGCAGTACTTC. Amino acid sequence: CASSVAGGDSYEQYF.

The chain uses TRBV4-1 and TRBJ1-2; 7 nucleotides line up with TRBD1. Trimming took 0 bases from V and 8 from J; bases not matched to a gene: 12. The germline V gene has CDR1 MGHRA and CDR2 YSYEKL. The CDR3 has 16 residues. CDR3 residues: CASSQESAGGKKGYTF. DNA of the CDR3: TGCGCCAGCAGCCAAGAATCGGCAGGGGGGAAAAAGGGCTACACCTTC.

V is TRBV19 and J is TRBJ2-5, with 8 bases matching TRBD2. CDR1 and CDR2 from the germline V gene are LNHDA and SQIVND (reference sequence). Trimming took 5 bases from V and 5 from J; bases not matched to a gene: 10. The CDR3 has 15 amino acids. Written as DNA, the CDR3 is TGTGCCAGTAGTTTTAGAGCGGGGGCTCCTGAGACCCAGTACTTC. Protein: CASSFRAGAPETQYF. The entire variable domain, with the rest obtained from reference TRBV19 and TRBJ2-5, is as follows: DGGITQSPKYLFRKEGQNVTLSCEQNLNHDAMYWYRQDPGQGLRLIYYSQIVNDFQKGDIAEGYSVSREKKESFPLTVTSAQKNPTAFYLCASSFRAGAPETQYFGPGTRLLVL.

The sample holds one count of this clone. V is TRBV5-1 and J is TRBJ1-6, with 9 bases identical to TRBD1. The CDR3 is made up of 14 amino acids. After removal of 4 bases from V and 6 bases from J, the junction contained 2 bases not matched to a gene. Germline V gene sequence: CDR1 SGHRS, CDR2 YFSETQ. CDR3 DNA: TGCGCCAGCAGCCAGACAGGGGGTAATTCACCCCTCCACTTT. Translated, it gives CASSQTGGNSPLHF. Full variable domain (outside the CDR3, taken from reference TRBV5-1 and TRBJ1-6): KAGVTQTPRYLIKTRGQQVTLSCSPISGHRSVSWYQQTPGQGLQFLFEYFSETQRNKGNFPGRFSGRQFSNSRSEMNVSTLELGDSALYLCASSQTGGNSPLHFGNGTRLTVT.

The gene calls are TRBV5-1 and TRBJ2-2; no reliable D call. The germline V gene encodes CDR1 SGHRS and CDR2 YFSETQ. With 0 bases removed from V and 5 bases from J, the gap between germline ends came to 5 bases. The CDR3 consists of 13 residues. The CDR3 reads CASSLDQTGELFF. The CDR3 DNA reads TGCGCCAGCAGCTTGGACCAGACCGGGGAGCTGTTTTTT. The whole variable domain, remainder taken from reference TRBV5-1 and TRBJ2-2, is KAGVTQTPRYLIKTRGQQVTLSCSPISGHRSVSWYQQTPGQGLQFLFEYFSETQRNKGNFPGRFSGRQFSNSRSEMNVSTLELGDSALYLCASSLDQTGELFFGEGSRLTVL.

This rearrangement joins TRBV3-1 (or the pseudogene TRBV3-2) to TRBJ1-4; D is perhaps TRBD1 (5 bases). Trimming stripped 0 bases from V and 10 bases from J, with 12 bases between. The CDR3 spans 14 residues. Germline CDR1 reads LGHDT; CDR2 reads YNNKEL (reference sequence). CDR3 DNA: TGTGCCAGCAGCCAAGAGGCTAGTAGGGGAAAACTGTTTTTT. It translates to CASSQEASRGKLFF.